This T cell receptor (beta chain) was obtained from a study of Ad26.COV2.S vaccination and SARS-CoV-2 variants. Whole-study findings and limits: In vaccinated individuals, spike-specific CD8+ and CD4+ T cell responses reportedly displayed substantial breadth. Across vaccine and placebo recipients, the breadth of non-spike TCRs was similar.

The repertoire was sequenced with immunoSEQ multiplex PCR; TCRdb's copy has only in-frame clones and lacks some. Seen here are around 320,000 clones, about 82% observed once, and the top ten hold 1.9%. There are many counts of this clone. Its specificity is unknown. Noted treatment: roughly 20 received Ad26.COV2.S at low or high dose, single or two shots; about 5 received placebo; per-sample allocation not given. Sampling occurred on day 63 after the first vaccine or placebo injection. Ad26.COV2.S expressed prefusion-stabilized spike from the original Wuhan strain. The receptor's source is a person aged 18-60 years who received the Ad26.COV2.S COVID-19 vaccine or a placebo. Sequencing used peripheral blood, obtained in a trial of Ad26.COV2.S vaccine versus placebo.

CDR3 amino acids: CASSHNPQGQGADTQYF. The CDR3 nucleotides read TGCGCCAGCAGCCACAATCCGCAGGGACAGGGGGCAGATACGCAGTATTTT. The genes are TRBV4-3 and TRBJ2-3, with 11 positions matching TRBD1. CDR3 length equals 17 residues. The germline gives CDR1 LGHNA, CDR2 YSLEER. Trimming took 3 bases from V and 4 from J; bases not matched to a gene: 9.